This T cell receptor beta chain is from a study of blood T cell repertoires in COVID-19. Background on the study: Samples taken during acute and convalescent COVID-19 were collected in the United States, Italy and Spain. In each case, the material was cDNA or gDNA derived from T cells, B-cell-depleted T cells, or PBMCs.

From germline, CDR1 is SGHTA and CDR2 FQGNSA. Trimming left V 2 bases short and J 2 bases short, with 5 bases between. The CDR3 consists of 13 residues. Individuals aged roughly 18 to 95 years were recruited from roughly 23 US areas. Participant-reported clinical history was the basis for cohort assignment. Sequencing was performed with immunoSEQ multiplex PCR; in TCRdb, only in-frame clones are kept and a portion is missing. The sample shows about 150,000 clones, approximately 88% of them seen only once. The sequencing sample was made of PBMCs or T cells enriched from blood (not recorded which). The rearrangement uses TRBV7-2 and TRBJ2-3; no definite D call. The origin of this receptor is a woman in her twenties or thirties with acute COVID-19. The CDR3 protein is CASSLLLTDTQYF. CDR3 nucleotides: TGTGCCAGCAGCTTACTCCTCACAGATACGCAGTATTTT.